This T cell receptor beta chain was recorded in a study of blood T cell repertoires in COVID-19. Overall study: Samples taken during acute and convalescent COVID-19 were collected in the United States, Italy and Spain.

Clinical history reported by participants formed the basis on which cohorts were assigned. In germline, CDR1 is MNHEY, CDR2 SVGEGT. V lost 3 bases to trimming and J lost 5 bases; unmatched junction nucleotides: 16. The CDR3 runs 18 residues. Study processing details: Reference gene primer amplification yielded estimated nucleated cell counts. The data were produced by immunoSEQ multiplex PCR, yet TCRdb's version contains in-frame clones alone and is incomplete. The DNA was the basis for D and trimming; V, J and clone size are from that table. This table holds around 250,000 clones, approximately 89% found once.

What was sequenced was PBMCs or T cells enriched from blood (not recorded which). V gene TRBV6-2 or TRBV6-3 combines with J gene TRBJ2-1; 7 bases are a match to TRBD2. The TCR originated in a woman aged 40 to 55 who had been exposed to COVID-19. CDR3 bases: TGTGCCAGCAGTTATCGTCTGGGAGGGCGTGGCAACAACAATGAGCAGTTCTTC. Its protein is CASSYRLGGRGNNNEQFF.